The 18 T cell receptor beta chains given below trace back to one sample, sequenced in a study of early T cells in non-severe SARS-CoV-2 infection (TCRdb year 2021). Libraries were built with 5' RACE. Sequencing was performed on a NextSeq 500. TCRdb trimmed public reads at Q25 via fastp, called clones via MiXCR and kept in-frame beta chains. Here each entry gathers all rows of one CDR3 protein and keeps the most common genes and DNA. This sample lists some 83,000 distinct CDR3 sequences; 10% were detected once. The top ten constitute around 8% of the sample. The sample in question was whole blood, obtained at baseline. These receptors were collected from an adult who was a healthcare worker with PCR-confirmed SARS-CoV-2 infection or an uninfected control (not recorded which).

This clonotype was recorded a few times. The chain employs TRBV3-1 and TRBJ1-2; TRBD1 agrees at 12 bases. CDR1 and CDR2 from the germline V gene are LGHDT and YNNKEL (reference sequence). The trim removed 1 base at V and 4 bases at J, leaving 4 bases unmatched. CDR3 size: 16 residues. The CDR3 nucleotides read TGTGCCAGCAGCCAAGTTGGGACAGGGGGCTTCTATGGCTACACCTTC. It translates to CASSQVGTGGFYGYTF.

This chain joins TRBV5-1 and TRBJ1-6, with a weak D call TRBD1 (5 bases). Trimming removed 3 bases from V and 10 bases from J, with 17 bases in between. The CDR3 is 15 residues long. In germline, CDR1 is SGHRS, CDR2 YFSETQ. The DNA of the CDR3 is TGCGCCAGCAGCTCCAAAGGCCAGGGAGGCTCACCCCTCCACTTT. Its protein product is CASSSKGQGGSPLHF.

This clonotype occurred a few times. The chain carries TRBV12-3 or TRBV12-4 and TRBJ1-5; D might be TRBD1 (6 bases). V lost 1 base to trimming and J lost 4 bases, with 14 bases between them. The CDR3 extends over 16 amino acids. The CDR3 region has the DNA TGTGCCAGCAGTTTAGGCCCCGGGACAAGAAATCAGCCCCAGCATTTT. Translated, it gives CASSLGPGTRNQPQHF.

This clonotype was observed at least ten times. The V gene is TRBV7-3, the J gene TRBJ2-3, with D perhaps TRBD1 (5 bases). CDR1 is SGHTA and CDR2 is FQGTGA in the germline V gene. V lost 9 bases and J 2 bases, leaving 15 bases between the germline ends. The length of the CDR3 is 14 residues. The CDR3 sequence: CASIQGRDTDTQYF. In DNA form, the CDR3 reads TGTGCCAGTATCCAGGGTAGGGACACAGATACGCAGTATTTT.

V gene TRBV27 combines with J gene TRBJ2-3, with TRBD1 as a possible D gene (5 bases). Between the trimmed V and J ends, which lost 9 bases and 2 bases, there was a span of 12 bases. The germline gives CDR1 MNHEY, CDR2 SMNVEV (reference sequence). The CDR3 has 13 residues. The CDR3 is CASKGGATDTQYF. CDR3 coding DNA: TGTGCCAGTAAGGGTGGGGCCACAGATACGCAGTATTTT.

This clonotype was seen a few times. The chain uses TRBV10-1 and TRBJ2-7; tentative D call: TRBD1 (6 bases). From germline, CDR1 is WNHNN and CDR2 SYGVQD (reference sequence). Trimming shortened V by 6 bases and J by 5 bases, and 23 bases separated the two germline ends. The CDR3 has 16 amino acids. The CDR3 coding sequence is TGCGCCAGCAGAGCTGTGAGACAGGTGGGAATTGACGAGCAGTACTTC. It encodes CASRAVRQVGIDEQYF.

In its sample, this clonotype was seen many times. This chain links TRBV10-3 with TRBJ2-1; 11 bases map to TRBD2. V trimming: 6 bases; J trimming: 7 bases; junction bases outside the gene matches: 8. The CDR3 loop spans 15 amino acids. The germline CDR1 and CDR2 sequences are ENHRY and SYGVKD. The DNA for the CDR3 is TGTGCCATCAGCCCTACTAGCGGGAGTAAAAATGAGCAGTTCTTC. Encoded protein: CAISPTSGSKNEQFF.

This clonotype was seen repeatedly, ten times or more. The gene calls are TRBV20-1 and TRBJ2-5; 7 positions match TRBD2. The J segment lost 3 bases and the V segment lost 3 bases, leaving 10 bases of the junction unmatched. The V gene's germline CDR1 is DFQATT and CDR2 SNEGSKA (reference sequence). The CDR3 has 15 residues. The DNA for the CDR3 is TGCAGTGCTAGGCCGACTAGCCGGTATGAAGAGACCCAGTACTTC. It encodes CSARPTSRYEETQYF.

This clonotype was seen more than once but under ten times. The chain employs TRBV7-9 and TRBJ2-1; a possible D gene is TRBD2 (5 bases). The CDR3 is 15 amino acids. The germline V gene encodes CDR1 SEHNR and CDR2 FQNEAQ (reference sequence). V was trimmed by 2 bases and J by 5 bases, leaving 13 bases between them. CDR3 sequence: CASSLRASLNNEQFF. The DNA for the CDR3 is TGTGCCAGCAGCTTAAGGGCTAGCCTGAACAATGAGCAGTTCTTC.

The sample holds many counts of this clonotype. This rearrangement joins TRBV19 to TRBJ1-5; D is undetermined. Trimming cost V 5 bases and J 3 bases, with 20 bases left between them. CDR1 LNHDA and CDR2 SQIVND come from the germline V gene (reference sequence). This CDR3 contains 17 residues. The CDR3 spells CASSSRTDQSPNQPQHF. The CDR3, as DNA: TGTGCCAGTAGTTCAAGGACGGATCAGAGCCCCAATCAGCCCCAGCATTTT.

In its sample, this clonotype was seen many times. This rearrangement joins TRBV9 to TRBJ1-6; no reliable D call. CDR3 size: 13 residues. The germline CDR1 and CDR2 sequences are SGDLS and YYNGEE. Trimming left V 0 bases short and J 8 bases short, with 6 bases between. CDR3 sequence (DNA): TGTGCCAGCAGCGTAGAGGTCGATTCACCCCTCCACTTT. The encoded protein is CASSVEVDSPLHF. The whole variable domain, remainder taken from reference TRBV9 and TRBJ1-6, is DSGVTQTPKHLITATGQRVTLRCSPRSGDLSVYWYQQSLDQGLQFLIQYYNGEERAKGNILERFSAQQFPDLHSELNLSSLELGDSALYFCASSVEVDSPLHFGNGTRLTVT.

V is TRBV20-1 and J is TRBJ2-7, with D unresolved. The CDR3 totals 15 residues. Germline V gene sequence: CDR1 DFQATT, CDR2 SNEGSKA (reference sequence). V lost 0 bases and J lost 0, with 12 bases in between. CDR3 region: CSARDLRVGSYEQYF. In nucleotides, the CDR3 is TGCAGTGCTAGAGATTTGCGTGTGGGCTCCTACGAGCAGTACTTC.

This clonotype occurred many times. The J gene is TRBJ2-1, the V gene TRBV14; D unresolved. CDR1 and CDR2 from the germline V gene are SGHDN and FVKESK. The CDR3 has 13 amino acids. Trimming removed 1 base from V and 11 bases from J, with 12 bases in between. The CDR3 is CASSQGFPAKQFF. CDR3 bases: TGTGCCAGCAGCCAAGGGTTTCCGGCCAAGCAGTTCTTC.

This rearrangement joins TRBV20-1 to TRBJ2-1; D gene uncertain. CDR3 length: 12 residues. The V gene's germline CDR1 is DFQATT and CDR2 SNEGSKA (reference sequence). Trimming pared 6 bases from V and 1 base from J, leaving 7 bases between. This CDR3 is CSAPKSYNEQFF. The CDR3 nucleotides read TGCAGTGCCCCAAAATCCTACAATGAGCAGTTCTTC.

This clonotype occurred many times. The chain recombines TRBV4-1 with TRBJ2-7; the D gene is possibly TRBD2 (5 bases). Trimming left V 4 bases short and J 4 bases short, with 11 bases between. CDR1 is MGHRA and CDR2 is YSYEKL in the germline V gene. There are 13 residues in the CDR3. The CDR3, as DNA: TGCGCCAGCAGCCTGCGGGTGTCATACGAGCAGTACTTC. Its translation: CASSLRVSYEQYF.

This clonotype was found a few times. The chain has TRBV14 and TRBJ1-1; D is perhaps TRBD1 (5 bases). Per germline, CDR1 SGHDN and CDR2 FVKESK. The CDR3 contains 15 residues. V shed 3 bases and J shed 4 bases, with 15 bases lying between them. The CDR3 loop reads CASSHRGAPGTEAFF. The CDR3 DNA is TGTGCCAGCAGCCATCGTGGGGCGCCAGGCACTGAAGCTTTCTTT.

This clonotype was seen a few times. The chain employs TRBV6-4 and TRBJ2-3; D is perhaps TRBD2 (6 bases). V was pared by 3 bases and J by 0 bases, with 7 bases between. CDR1 is MRHNA, CDR2 SNTAGT, per germline. The CDR3 runs to 14 residues. The CDR3, as DNA: TGTGCCAGCAGTGAAGGGACTAGCACAGATACGCAGTATTTT. It is translated as CASSEGTSTDTQYF.

In its sample, this clonotype was seen many times. The V gene is TRBV5-5, the J gene TRBJ2-4; D uncertain. Trimming removed 2 bases at V and 0 bases at J, with 12 bases between. Germline-derived CDR1 and CDR2 are SGHKS and YYEKEE (reference sequence). The CDR3 extends over 16 amino acids. The chain's CDR3 is CASSFDLALAKNIQYF. Written as DNA, the CDR3 is TGTGCCAGCAGCTTCGACCTCGCGCTAGCCAAAAACATTCAGTACTTC. The whole variable domain, remainder taken from reference TRBV5-5 and TRBJ2-4, is DAGVTQSPTHLIKTRGQQVTLRCSPISGHKSVSWYQQVLGQGPQFIFQYYEKEERGRGNFPDRFSARQFPNYSSELNVNALLLGDSALYLCASSFDLALAKNIQYFGAGTRLSVL.